This T cell receptor (beta chain) emerged from a study of cytomegalovirus exposure and HLA in healthy donors (dated by TCRdb to about 2017). As for the study more broadly: According to an earlier analysis of 550 to 700 of the donors, 200 million or so T cells yielded 90 million to 140 million unique TCR beta sequences and 276 Gb of sequence data. About 300 gigabases of sequencing data and tens of millions of unique TCR sequences were included in an early release covering 550 to 800 HLA-typed donors. The genetic ancestry cluster associated with self-reported Caucasian donors included about 81% of the roughly 410 genotyped donors. The study was designed to test whether signatures of past pathogen exposure could be identified by cataloging public T cell receptors. The study profiled the T cell repertoires of approximately 700 subjects by immunosequencing and related them to cytomegalovirus serostatus. In addition to the first cohort of roughly 670 subjects, a separate validation cohort of around 110 different subjects was used. To predict cytomegalovirus infection status, the study brought together high-throughput TCR immunosequencing, statistical association of individual TCRs with disease status, and machine learning. A later analysis re-analyzed previously published TCR beta repertoires from 550 to 700 donors and added high-resolution HLA genotyping to study TCR occurrence patterns. Rather than drawing on any new phenotypic data, the later analysis identified candidate immune exposures from TCR beta sequences and the way those sequences occurred across donors. To decide whether each TCR beta V gene segment behaved as functional or pseudogenic, an earlier analysis of fewer than 750 of the donors relied on high-throughput TCR beta sequencing. Donor age, sex, ethnicity and CMV serostatus were compiled alongside the repertoire data. Genome-wide SNP genotypes for about three fifths of the roughly 670 donors were used in a later genetic analysis, which treated that subset as a discovery cohort. All discovery cohort repertoires had been generated using a single sequencing platform. HLA typing covered class I and class II loci at four-digit resolution. Typing coverage differed by locus: A, B, C, DRB1 and DQB1 were typed in about 620-630 donors, DQA1 in around 500, DPA1 in 600 to 610, and DPB1 in 472. Four or five DR-DQ haplotypes were treated as single units for association and clustering because of strong linkage in the cohort. Across approximately 400 genotyped donors of the cohort, an average of approximately 220,000 unique TCR beta nucleotide sequences per donor were sequenced, and 15% to 20% of those sequences were non-productive.

Per the germline V gene, MNHNS is the CDR1 and SASEGT is the CDR2. The germline V end is reduced by 3 bases and the J end by 6 bases; junction bases left unmatched: 4. The CDR3 spans 14 residues, from the cysteine through the phenylalanine. Kept here is only the CDR3 DNA, which spans 42 bases and is read in frame from base 1. General findings and caveats noted by the study authors: In vitro tests confirmed that a few of the cytomegalovirus-associated TCR beta chains recognize cytomegalovirus antigens. Because HLA typing was missing for some donors at each locus, association tests included only the typed subset. When HLA alleles, especially DR and DQ, strongly co-occurred, TCR associations were difficult to assign to individual alleles. CMV serostatus was the only immune exposure information available for the cohort. In a later genetic analysis, a missense DCLRE1C variant was associated with V-gene and J-gene trimming of TCR beta chains, and the association was replicated in an independent cohort. Correlated functional status among segregating V segments might reflect linkage disequilibrium, but an unknown experimental factor could not be ruled out. In a later genetic analysis, fewer N-insertions in productive TCRs were reported among donors in an Asian-associated ancestry cluster than the roughly 700-donor mean. A later analysis found that most CMV-associated TCR beta chains appeared HLA-restricted, with HLA associations seemingly driven largely by CMV exposure. This cohort had only TCR beta chains sequenced, and the lack of alpha or paired-chain data limited which features could be detected. In an earlier analysis of 500 to 650 of the donors, most TCR beta V segments appeared in productive rearrangements about 87% or about 30% of the time, broadly matching IMGT annotations. The study gave a list of some 150 TCR beta chains associated with cytomegalovirus. According to a later analysis, TCR association rates differed among HLA loci, with DRB1 alleles showing the most associated TCRs and HLA-C alleles showing the fewest. In a later analysis, HLA-associated TCR beta chains were found to be more clonally expanded and to have lower generation probabilities than equally common non-associated chains. A later analysis associated 15,000 or so TCR beta sequences with specific HLA alleles at a false discovery rate of 0.05. Some IMGT-functional V segments, including TRBV6-2 and TRBV6-3, could not be told apart with the 87-base-pair reads, so those segments were excluded. Sequencing depth was assumed to be roughly uniform across donors in the presence/absence analyses, though that assumption may not hold. According to a later analysis, parvovirus B19, influenza, CMV and Epstein-Barr virus appeared linked to several top co-occurrence clusters. About 17 rarely observed V segments, including chromosome 9 orphons, were excluded from the earlier analysis of a few hundred of the donors because counts were too low. It was suggested by the authors that the approach could potentially be generalized to other disease states and immunological phenotypes. Cytomegalovirus status was reported to be diagnosed by the classifier with high specificity and sensitivity in both the original and validation cohorts. Most TCR sequences were observed very rarely across donors, whereas some public TCRs were present in many individuals. A cluster of highly shared sequence variants was judged likely to represent a technical artifact of the sequencing pipeline. A further reported finding was that TCR beta sequences accurately predicted the HLA-A and HLA-B alleles for most subjects in the first cohort.

The library was built by means of the immunoSEQ multiplex PCR assay. For the multiplex PCR, a mixture combining 60 forward primers for TCR Vbeta segments and 13 reverse primers for TCR Jbeta segments was used. A multiplex PCR assay on genomic DNA amplified the CDR3 region of rearranged TCR beta genes. The amplified TCR beta libraries were sequenced on the Illumina HiSeq System as 87-base-pair reads. The authors' pipeline ran thus. A later analysis tallied roughly 76 million unique TCR beta chains across the 660 or so repertoires, and around 12 million of those chains were shared by two or more donors. Raw reads were error-corrected and collapsed into unique sequences by a nearest-neighbor algorithm in which closely related sequences were merged to remove PCR and sequencing errors. Alignment of CDR3 sequences to IMGT reference sequences was used to assign V, D and J gene segments. Each retained sequence needed at least a six-nucleotide match to both a V gene segment and a J gene segment. Rearrangements were called productive when the CDR3 lacked stop codons and stayed in frame with V and J; all others were non-productive. CDR3 was defined according to IMGT convention as the region running from the second conserved V-encoded cysteine to the conserved J-encoded phenylalanine. In an earlier analysis of approximately 590 of the donors, sequences lacking an unambiguous match to a single V gene segment were excluded. In an earlier analysis of more than 500 of the donors, a V segment was called functional when productive rearrangements were above 56.7%, and segregating when the standard deviation between donors exceeded 5%. To diagnose cytomegalovirus status from the catalog of TCR beta chain sequences, a statistical classification framework was built. V and J gene assignment, in a later analysis, came from comparing TCR nucleotide sequences with IMGT/GENE-DB human TR gene sequences. Using the TCRdist pipeline, a later analysis assigned CDR3 sequences along with most-parsimonious VDJ recombination scenarios. In a later analysis, each TCR beta chain was defined by its CDR3 amino acid sequence together with its V-gene family, and reads without a unique V-gene family were excluded. To address suspected cross-contamination and a sequencing artifact, a later analysis removed around 590 highly shared, low-generation-probability nucleotide sequences. A later analysis calculated a clonal expansion index for each public chain from normalized within-repertoire ranks of inferred template counts. A later analysis computed generation probabilities with a VDJ recombination model fitted to out-of-frame rearrangements, and checked the results against IGoR. In a later analysis, TCR-TCR, TCR-HLA and TCR-CMV co-occurrence was scored with hypergeometric tests, and a repertoire-size bias correction was applied to TCR pairs. To estimate false discovery rates, a later analysis permuted the HLA or CMV assignments 20 times. In a later analysis, co-occurring TCRs were grouped using DBSCAN, with TCRdist sequence similarity added in when clustering inside HLA-allele-positive subsets. Repertoires with fewer than 30,000 or more than 120,000 public chains were left out of co-occurrence clustering, as were five repertoires with anomalous nucleotide sharing. Entries here come from immuneACCESS through TCRdb and include only in-frame sequences with V and J called. Some clones fail to appear in such tables; in the studies checked, an unresolved V gene covers under half of the shortfall, and the cause of the remainder is unknown. V and J calls and clone size follow that table, whereas D and trimming were derived from the DNA. This sample gives tens of thousands of clones in total; 75% to 80% of them show up just once. More than 2.5% of the sample comes from the top ten.

The cohort comprised more than 550 healthy bone marrow donors. At the time of sampling, all cohort members were nominally healthy, though unrecorded immune exposures were likely present. The donor was CMV seronegative and was included in the group of under 450 seronegative cohort members. A peripheral blood sample was collected from each donor, and TCR beta sequencing was performed on peripheral blood mononuclear cells. Genomic DNA extraction from the blood cell samples was performed with the Qiagen DNeasy Blood Extraction Kit. Comment on this clone: Its antigen is currently not known. Base qualities are missing; no much larger clone stands one base away.

The rearranged chain carries TRBV6-1 and TRBJ1-2; 10 central nucleotides agree with TRBD1. The TCR originated in a young man in good health and CMV-seronegative. What was sequenced was PBMCs. The DNA sequence is given as TGTGCCAGCAGTGAGGGACAGGGGTTCCATGGCTACACCTTC. This codes for CASSEGQGFHGYTF.